This entry concerns a single T cell receptor beta chain. Sequencing used immunoSEQ multiplex PCR; TCRdb keeps in-frame clones, though not all of them. The sample records about 340,000 clones, over 70% being singletons. CDR1 and CDR2 (germline): MNHEY, SVGAGI. Trimming removed 5 bases at V and 9 bases at J, with 17 bases between. The CDR3 is made up of 14 amino acids. This sample is part of a study of blood T cell repertoires in COVID-19. Study summary: Researchers got acute and convalescent COVID-19 samples from the United States, Italy and Spain.

Sequences were obtained from peripheral blood. The chain employs TRBV6-5 and TRBJ2-1; D ambiguous. The TCR sequence derives from a man aged 25 to 40 with active or convalescent COVID-19. The CDR3 region is CASSTRLPLGEQFF. The CDR3 DNA follows: TGTGCCAGCAGTACCAGACTCCCCCTCGGTGAGCAGTTCTTC.